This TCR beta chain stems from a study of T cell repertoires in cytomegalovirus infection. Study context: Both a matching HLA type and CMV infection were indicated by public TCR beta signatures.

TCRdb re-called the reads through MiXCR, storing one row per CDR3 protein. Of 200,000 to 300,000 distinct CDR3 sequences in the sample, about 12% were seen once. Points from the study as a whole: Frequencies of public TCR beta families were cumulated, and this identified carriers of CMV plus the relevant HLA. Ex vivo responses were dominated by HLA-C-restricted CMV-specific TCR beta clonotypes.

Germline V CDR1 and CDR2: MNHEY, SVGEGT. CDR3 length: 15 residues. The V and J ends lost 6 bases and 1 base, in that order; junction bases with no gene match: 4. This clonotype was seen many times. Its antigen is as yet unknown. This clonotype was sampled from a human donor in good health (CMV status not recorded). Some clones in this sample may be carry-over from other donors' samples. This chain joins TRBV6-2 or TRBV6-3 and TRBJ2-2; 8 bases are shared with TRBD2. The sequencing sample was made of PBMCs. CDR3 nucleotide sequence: TGTGCCAGCAGATTTAGCGGGATGAACACCGGGGAGCTGTTTTTT. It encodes CASRFSGMNTGELFF.